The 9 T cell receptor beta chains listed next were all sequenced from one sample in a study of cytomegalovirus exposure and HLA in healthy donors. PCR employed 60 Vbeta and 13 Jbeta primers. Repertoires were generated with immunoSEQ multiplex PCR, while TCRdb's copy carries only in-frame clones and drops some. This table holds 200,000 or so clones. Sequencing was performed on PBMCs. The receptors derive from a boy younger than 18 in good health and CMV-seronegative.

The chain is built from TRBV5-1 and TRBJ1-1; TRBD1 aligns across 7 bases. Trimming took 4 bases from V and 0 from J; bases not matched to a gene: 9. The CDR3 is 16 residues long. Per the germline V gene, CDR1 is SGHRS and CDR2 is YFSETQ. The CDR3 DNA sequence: TGCGCCAGCAGCATAGGGACAGCCTATTTGAACACTGAAGCTTTCTTT. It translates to CASSIGTAYLNTEAFF.

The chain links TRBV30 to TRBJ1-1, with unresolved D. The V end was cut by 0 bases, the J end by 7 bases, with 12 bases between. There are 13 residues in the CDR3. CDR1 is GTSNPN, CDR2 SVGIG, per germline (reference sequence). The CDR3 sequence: CAWSVLEAGEAFF. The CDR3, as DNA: TGTGCCTGGAGTGTACTGGAGGCGGGTGAAGCTTTCTTT. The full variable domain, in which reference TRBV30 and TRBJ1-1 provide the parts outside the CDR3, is SQTIHQWPATLVQPVGSPLSLECTVEGTSNPNLYWYRQAAGRGLQLLFYSVGIGQISSEVPQNLSASRPQDRQFILSSKKLLLSDSGFYLCAWSVLEAGEAFFGQGTRLTVV.

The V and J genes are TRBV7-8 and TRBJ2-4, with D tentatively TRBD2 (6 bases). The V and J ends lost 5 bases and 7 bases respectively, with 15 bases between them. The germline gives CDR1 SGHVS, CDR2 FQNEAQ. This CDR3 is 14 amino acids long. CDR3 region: CASSIPTGGNIQYF. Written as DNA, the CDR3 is TGTGCCAGCAGCATACCCACAGGAGGGAACATTCAGTACTTC.

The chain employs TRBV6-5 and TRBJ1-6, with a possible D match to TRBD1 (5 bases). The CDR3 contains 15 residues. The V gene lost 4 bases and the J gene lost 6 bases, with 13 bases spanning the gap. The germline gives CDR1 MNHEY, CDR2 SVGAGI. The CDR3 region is CASSSPRQGNSPLHF. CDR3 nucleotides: TGTGCCAGCAGTTCCCCACGGCAGGGTAATTCACCCCTCCACTTT.

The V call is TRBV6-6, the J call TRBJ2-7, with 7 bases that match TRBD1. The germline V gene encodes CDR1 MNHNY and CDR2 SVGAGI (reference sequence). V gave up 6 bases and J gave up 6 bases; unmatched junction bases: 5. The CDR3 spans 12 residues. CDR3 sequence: CASREQGSEQYF. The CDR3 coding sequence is TGTGCCAGCAGGGAACAGGGGAGCGAGCAGTACTTC.

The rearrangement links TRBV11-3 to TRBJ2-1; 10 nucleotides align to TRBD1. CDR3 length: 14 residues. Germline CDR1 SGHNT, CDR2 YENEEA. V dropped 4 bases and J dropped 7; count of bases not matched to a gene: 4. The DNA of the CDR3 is TGTGCCAGCAGCTCCCGGGACAGGGGTAATGAGCAGTTCTTC. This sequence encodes CASSSRDRGNEQFF. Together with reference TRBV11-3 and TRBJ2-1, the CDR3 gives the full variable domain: EAGVVQSPRYKIIEKKQPVAFWCNPISGHNTLYWYLQNLGQGPELLIRYENEEAVDDSQLPKDRFSAERLKGVDSTLKIQPAELGDSAVYLCASSSRDRGNEQFFGPGTRLTVL.

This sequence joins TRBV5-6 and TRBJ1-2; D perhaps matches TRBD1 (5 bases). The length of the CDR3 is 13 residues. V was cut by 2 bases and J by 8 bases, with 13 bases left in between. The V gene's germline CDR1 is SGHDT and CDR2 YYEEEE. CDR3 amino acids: CASSFPLGLGYTF. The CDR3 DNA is TGTGCCAGCAGCTTTCCCCTGGGGCTCGGCTACACCTTC.

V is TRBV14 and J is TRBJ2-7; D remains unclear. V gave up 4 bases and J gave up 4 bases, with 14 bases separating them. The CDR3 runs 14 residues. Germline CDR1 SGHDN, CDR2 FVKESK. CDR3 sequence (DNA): TGTGCCAGCAGCCCCATGTGGGCTGGGTACGAGCAGTACTTC. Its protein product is CASSPMWAGYEQYF.

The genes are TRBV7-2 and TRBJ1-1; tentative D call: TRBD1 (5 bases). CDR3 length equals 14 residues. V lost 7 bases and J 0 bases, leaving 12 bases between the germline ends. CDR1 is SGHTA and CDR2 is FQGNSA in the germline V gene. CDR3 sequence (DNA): TGTGCCAGCAAAGGCGGCAGGGTGAACACTGAAGCTTTCTTT. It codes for CASKGGRVNTEAFF.